A selection of T cell receptor beta chains follows, all from one sample in a study of blood T cell repertoires in COVID-19. The table came from immunoSEQ multiplex PCR; TCRdb's copy has only in-frame clones and leaves some out. Among approximately 300,000 clones listed, around nine tenths were seen once. Material: peripheral blood. The receptors come from a woman in her 30s with COVID-19, enrolled during active disease. CDR3s include the opening cysteine and the closing phenylalanine or tryptophan. D genes are given only for firm matches. Only part of the rows carry a size: once, few, many, or a class if the clone is expanded.

clone size	V gene	CDR3 length	J gene	D gene	CDR3 DNA	CDR3 protein
.	TRBV5-3	14	TRBJ1-5	.	TGTGCCAGAAGGTGGGGACTACTCAATCAGCCCCAGCATTTT	CARRWGLLNQPQHF
.	TRBV3-1/TRBV3-2	15	TRBJ1-6	.	TGTGCCAGCAGCCAAGATCACGCAGCGTCTTCACCCCTCCACTTT	CASSQDHAASSPLHF
.	TRBV7-9	13	TRBJ2-7	.	TGTGCCAGCAGCCCTTCCTCCCTGTACGAGCAGTACTTC	CASSPSSLYEQYF
.	TRBV19	17	TRBJ1-5	.	TGTGCCAGTAGTATAGATCCCCCCCTACGGAGCAATCAGCCCCAGCATTTT	CASSIDPPLRSNQPQHF
.	TRBV19	15	TRBJ2-1	TRBD2	TGTGCCAGTAGCCGCCCAGGCGGGAGCTACAATGAGCAGTTCTTC	CASSRPGGSYNEQFF
.	TRBV7-2	15	TRBJ2-3	.	TGTGCCAGCAGCTCCCCCGGGGGACCCACAGATACGCAGTATTTT	CASSSPGGPTDTQYF
once	TRBV6-5	14	TRBJ2-2	TRBD2	TGTGCCAGCGGGGGACTAGCGGCCACCGGGGAGCTGTTTTTT	CASGGLAATGELFF
once	TRBV27	16	TRBJ2-1	.	TGTGCCAGCAGTAACAGACAGGGAGGCTTCTACAATGAGCAGTTCTTC	CASSNRQGGFYNEQFF
.	TRBV5-1	13	TRBJ1-1	.	TGCGCCAGCAGGGAGGGGATGAACACTGAAGCTTTCTTT	CASREGMNTEAFF
.	TRBV4-1	16	TRBJ1-4	TRBD1	TGCGCCAGCAGCCAAGAGAAGGGGGCGCTGGGTGAAAAACTGTTTTTT	CASSQEKGALGEKLFF
.	TRBV3-1/TRBV3-2	14	TRBJ2-7	TRBD2	TGTGCCAGCAGCCAAGAGACTAGCCGGAGGAAGCAGTACTTC	CASSQETSRRKQYF
.	TRBV6-5	16	TRBJ2-2	TRBD1	TGTGCCAGCAGTTACTTTGGGACAGGGAACACCGGGGAGCTGTTTTTT	CASSYFGTGNTGELFF
once	TRBV4-2	16	TRBJ2-7	TRBD2	TGTGCCAGCAGCCGCATCGGGACTAGCGGCTCCTACGAGCAGTACTTC	CASSRIGTSGSYEQYF
.	TRBV5-1	16	TRBJ2-7	.	TGCGCCAGCAGCCCATCTGCCGTCTACAGGGACCACGAGCAGTACTTC	CASSPSAVYRDHEQYF
.	TRBV18	16	TRBJ1-3	.	TGTGCCAGCTCACCAGTATCCAGGGCTGAAGGAAACACCATATATTTT	CASSPVSRAEGNTIYF
.	TRBV4-3	16	TRBJ2-1	TRBD2	TGCGCCAGCAGCCGAAAGCGGGAGGTCACCTACAATGAGCAGTTCTTC	CASSRKREVTYNEQFF
.	TRBV7-2	15	TRBJ2-7	TRBD2	TGTGCCAGCAGCTTAGAAGCGGGAGGATGGTACGAGCAGTACTTC	CASSLEAGGWYEQYF
.	TRBV28	17	TRBJ1-5	TRBD1	TGTGCCAGCAGCCCTAGAGGGGGACAGGGGTACAATCAGCCCCAGCATTTT	CASSPRGGQGYNQPQHF
.	TRBV30	15	TRBJ2-1	.	TGTGCCTGGAGTGTAGGGCTAGCGATCGGGGATGAGCAGTTCTTC	CAWSVGLAIGDEQFF
.	TRBV7-9	20	TRBJ2-1	TRBD2	TGTGCCAGCAGGAGGGGGACTAGCGGGAGAATCATGGTTGAGGGCGATGAGCAGTTCTTC	CASRRGTSGRIMVEGDEQFF
.	TRBV7-2	15	TRBJ1-5	.	TGTGCCAGCAGCTTAACCCGGGGTAGCAATCAGCCCCAGCATTTT	CASSLTRGSNQPQHF
.	TRBV5-1	16	TRBJ2-2	.	TGCGCCAGCAGCTTGGTACAGGCCATAAGCACCGGGGAGCTGTTTTTT	CASSLVQAISTGELFF
.	TRBV5-4	16	TRBJ1-2	TRBD1	TGTGCCAGCAGCCATTCCGGACAGGGGGAGAGCTATGGCTACACCTTC	CASSHSGQGESYGYTF
.	TRBV27	20	TRBJ2-3	TRBD2	TGTGCCAGCAGGGAGGAGGGTAACGGCGGGAGGGCTCCCCTTACAGATACGCAGTATTTT	CASREEGNGGRAPLTDTQYF
few	TRBV4-1	14	TRBJ1-4	.	TGCGCCAGCAGCCAAGTGTTCCTTAATGAAAAACTGTTTTTT	CASSQVFLNEKLFF
.	TRBV5-1	13	TRBJ1-2	.	TGCGCCAGCAGCCGTCGGGGTGACTATGGCTACACCTTC	CASSRRGDYGYTF
.	TRBV5-4	14	TRBJ2-2	TRBD1	TGTGCCAGCAGCAGGACAGGGACCACCGGGGAGCTGTTTTTT	CASSRTGTTGELFF
once	TRBV30	13	TRBJ1-6	.	TGTGCCTGGAGTGCCGGGGGGGGTTCACCCCTCCACTTT	CAWSAGGGSPLHF
.	TRBV24-1	15	TRBJ1-5	.	TGTGCCACCAGTGATGTGGCAGGGGGCAATCAGCCCCAGCATTTT	CATSDVAGGNQPQHF
.	TRBV10-3	15	TRBJ2-7	TRBD1	TGTGCCATCAGTGAGTCGACGGACAGGGCCTACGAGCAGTACTTC	CAISESTDRAYEQYF
.	TRBV6-5	15	TRBJ1-2	TRBD1	TGTGCCAGCAGCGTCTACAGGGGAGCTAACTATGGCTACACCTTC	CASSVYRGANYGYTF
.	TRBV6-2/TRBV6-3	13	TRBJ1-2	.	TGTGCCAGCAGTTACTTGGATCGGGGTGGCTACACCTTC	CASSYLDRGGYTF
once	TRBV30	13	TRBJ1-1	.	TGTGCCTGGAGTGTAGGCAGGGACACTGAAGCTTTCTTT	CAWSVGRDTEAFF
.	TRBV3-1/TRBV3-2	12	TRBJ2-1	.	TGTGCCAGCAGCCCTCTTCGGGGGGAGCAGTTCTTC	CASSPLRGEQFF
.	TRBV3-1/TRBV3-2	15	TRBJ1-1	.	TGTGCCAGCAGCCAAGCCCGCGGGATTGGCACTGAAGCTTTCTTT	CASSQARGIGTEAFF
.	TRBV7-6	16	TRBJ2-3	.	TGTGCCAGCAGCTTAAGTCTAGGCGGTTTTACAGATACGCAGTATTTT	CASSLSLGGFTDTQYF
.	TRBV2	13	TRBJ2-7	TRBD1	TGTGCCAGCCGGACAGGGGGTTCCTACGAGCAGTACTTC	CASRTGGSYEQYF
.	TRBV28	17	TRBJ1-6	.	TGTGCCAGCAGTTTAAGCAGGGGACGGCAGGCTAATTCACCCCTCCACTTT	CASSLSRGRQANSPLHF
.	TRBV19	15	TRBJ1-1	TRBD1	TGTGCCAGTAGTCGGTGGACAGGGCGGGACACTGAAGCTTTCTTT	CASSRWTGRDTEAFF
.	TRBV24-1	15	TRBJ1-3	.	TGTGCCACCAGTGACGTAGGGACTGATGGAAACACCATATATTTT	CATSDVGTDGNTIYF
.	TRBV11-2	15	TRBJ1-1	.	TGTGCCAGCAAGTTGATGCAGGGCCTGAACACTGAAGCTTTCTTT	CASKLMQGLNTEAFF
.	TRBV11-2	15	TRBJ2-5	TRBD2	TGTGCCAGCAGCCCCACCTGGGGGGGCCAAGAGACCCAGTACTTC	CASSPTWGGQETQYF
.	TRBV5-8	15	TRBJ1-5	.	TGTGCCAGCAGCTTGACCCACCGGGGGTTGAAGCCCCAGCATTTT	CASSLTHRGLKPQHF
.	TRBV30	17	TRBJ2-7	TRBD2	TGTGCCTGGAGTGTACAGACGACTAGCGGGGTCTCCTACGAGCAGTACTTC	CAWSVQTTSGVSYEQYF
once	TRBV19	17	TRBJ2-1	.	TGTGCCAGTAGTATAAAACGGGTGGGAGGGGGTGGCAATGAGCAGTTCTTC	CASSIKRVGGGGNEQFF
.	TRBV4-1	14	TRBJ1-5	.	TGCGCCAGCAGCCCCTTCGGAGGCAATCAGCCCCAGCATTTT	CASSPFGGNQPQHF
.	TRBV19	15	TRBJ1-1	TRBD1	TGTGCCAGTAGTATCGGACAGGGTTTGAACACTGAAGCTTTCTTT	CASSIGQGLNTEAFF
.	TRBV7-2	15	TRBJ1-6	TRBD1	TGTGCCAGCAGCGGTAGACAGGGGACGGGATCACCCCTCCACTTT	CASSGRQGTGSPLHF
.	TRBV7-2	16	TRBJ1-2	TRBD1	TGTGCCAGCAGCTTAGCCCCCGGGACAGGGGATAGTGGCTACACCTTC	CASSLAPGTGDSGYTF
.	TRBV2	15	TRBJ1-6	TRBD1	TGTGCCAGCAGACCCGGGGACAGGGCTTATTCACCCCTCCACTTT	CASRPGDRAYSPLHF
.	TRBV7-3	15	TRBJ2-2	TRBD1	TGTGCCAGCAGCCGAGGACAGGTTGGCGCCGGGGAGCTGTTTTTT	CASSRGQVGAGELFF
once	TRBV18	15	TRBJ2-5	TRBD1	TGTGCCAGCTCACCAGTAACAGGGGGCGCAGAGACCCAGTACTTC	CASSPVTGGAETQYF
.	TRBV6-5	15	TRBJ2-7	TRBD1	TGTGCCAGCAGTCGACAGGGGGGGGCCTCCTACGAGCAGTACTTC	CASSRQGGASYEQYF
.	TRBV9	14	TRBJ2-1	TRBD1	TGTGCCAGCAGCGTAGTTACAGGGGGCGCGGAGCAGTTCTTC	CASSVVTGGAEQFF